This T cell receptor (beta chain) was recovered during a study of long-term antiretroviral therapy in people with HIV. Findings and caveats of the study: Transplant donor controls retained higher diversity, though diversity increased after ART. Pre-ART expanded clones dominated the repertoire at every time point. Neither ART adherence, viral resistance nor therapy changes were documented.

About this clone: Its antigen is unknown.

Survey-level immunoSEQ v3.0 assays were run. The assay was immunoSEQ multiplex PCR, and TCRdb's table has in-frame clones only and misses some. The table has tens of thousands of clones, 90% to 95% seen once. Deletions cut 1 base from V and 4 bases from J, with 5 bases between. CDR3 size: 13 residues. CDR1 SEHNR and CDR2 FQNEAQ come from the germline V gene (reference sequence). Every one of the donors gave at least one pre-ART PBMC sample and at least two post-ART PBMC samples. The source is a man younger than 40 with HIV. Sequenced here: unsorted PBMCs, sampled more than 6 years after starting antiretroviral therapy. The genes are TRBV7-9 and TRBJ1-5, with no clear D. CDR3 coding DNA: TGTGCCAGCAGCTTAGATGGGAATCAGCCCCAGCATTTT. This gives the protein CASSLDGNQPQHF. Full variable domain (missing parts from reference TRBV7-9 and TRBJ1-5): DTGVSQNPRHKITKRGQNVTFRCDPISEHNRLYWYRQTLGQGPEFLTYFQNEAQLEKSRLLSDRFSAERPKGSFSTLEIQRTEQGDSAMYLCASSLDGNQPQHFGDGTRLSIL.